The 10 T cell receptor beta chains presented below share a single source sample, sequenced in a study of identical twins. TCRdb called the 5' RACE reads again in MiXCR, with one record for every CDR3 protein. The sample contains fewer than 350,000 distinct CDR3 sequences, approximately 8% of which appear only once. The sample was also reused in another study, on yellow fever vaccine responses in identical twins.

Sequenced input: memory (CD45RO+) T cells sorted from blood. These receptors all stem from a young woman in good health.

This clonotype was observed at least ten times. V usage is TRBV5-1 and J usage is TRBJ2-7; a possible D gene is TRBD1 (5 bases). The CDR3 consists of 14 residues. Germline CDR1 reads SGHRS; CDR2 reads YFSETQ. V was clipped by 0 bases and J by 1 base, with 8 bases between them. In nucleotides, the CDR3 is TGCGCCAGCAGCTTGGATTCAGGGTCCTACGAGCAGTACTTC. Translating gives CASSLDSGSYEQYF.

The chain links TRBV6-4 to TRBJ2-1, with TRBD2 matching 9 bases. This CDR3 is built from 16 residues. Germline V lookup: CDR1 MRHNA, CDR2 SNTAGT. V shed 0 bases, J shed 2 bases, and the junction held 2 bases outside the gene matches. CDR3 coding DNA: TGTGCCAGCAGTGACTCGGGCGGGGGGGCCTACAATGAGCAGTTCTTC. Protein product: CASSDSGGGAYNEQFF.

This clonotype appeared many times. The chain is built from TRBV15 and TRBJ1-5; D remains unclear. CDR1 LNHNV and CDR2 YYDKDF come from the germline V gene (reference sequence). Trimming removed 5 bases from V and 0 bases from J, with 8 bases in between. The CDR3 spans 14 residues. The CDR3 DNA reads as TGTGCCACCAGCGTCGGGGATAGCAATCAGCCCCAGCATTTT. Amino acid sequence: CATSVGDSNQPQHF.

The sample holds many counts of this clonotype. The chain employs TRBV10-3 and TRBJ2-2, with D tentatively TRBD1 or TRBD2 (5 bases each). This CDR3 contains 14 residues. With 6 bases removed from V and 5 bases from J, the gap between germline ends came to 13 bases. Germline CDR1 is ENHRY and CDR2 is SYGVKD. In nucleotides, the CDR3 is TGTGCCATCAGGGCCTCCGGGACGACCGGGGAGCTGTTTTTT. This codes for CAIRASGTTGELFF.

This clonotype has a handful of counts. In DNA form, the CDR3 reads TGCGCCAGCAGCTCCCAGACAGGGGAAGATACGCAGTATTTT. It encodes CASSSQTGEDTQYF. The rearrangement uses TRBV5-1 and TRBJ2-3; 8 nucleotides align to TRBD1. Looked up from germline, CDR1 is SGHRS and CDR2 is YFSETQ. V was pared by 3 bases and J by 5 bases, with 5 bases of the junction left unmatched. The CDR3 loop spans 14 amino acids.

The chain couples TRBV5-1 to TRBJ2-7; 9 bases line up with TRBD1. The CDR3 is 15 residues long. V lost 0 bases, J lost 5 bases, and 6 bases stayed unmatched. The germline gives CDR1 SGHRS, CDR2 YFSETQ. The CDR3 is CASSLAGTGKDEQYF. CDR3 DNA: TGCGCCAGCAGCTTGGCCGGGACAGGGAAAGACGAGCAGTACTTC.

The V call is TRBV7-9, the J call TRBJ2-3; 11 nucleotides match TRBD2. Germline CDR1 is SEHNR and CDR2 is FQNEAQ (reference sequence). With V trimmed by 5 bases and J by 1 base, 5 bases remained unmatched. The CDR3 is 16 amino acids. CDR3 amino acids: CASSPTSGKGTDTQYF. The CDR3 nucleotides are TGTGCCAGCAGCCCGACTAGCGGGAAGGGCACAGATACGCAGTATTTT.

This sequence joins TRBV5-6 and TRBJ2-7, with unresolved D. CDR3 size: 13 residues. V dropped 4 bases and J dropped 3 bases, with 11 bases sitting between them. Per the germline V gene, CDR1 is SGHDT and CDR2 is YYEEEE. The CDR3: CASSTSRLYEQYF. DNA for the CDR3: TGTGCCAGCAGCACCAGTCGCCTCTACGAGCAGTACTTC.

This clonotype came up a few times. The chain employs TRBV7-6 and TRBJ2-1; 11 bases align to TRBD2. The CDR3 totals 16 residues. Per the germline V gene, CDR1 is SGHVS and CDR2 is FNYEAQ. Unmatched junction bases numbered 2, after V lost 2 bases and J lost 2 bases. CDR3 DNA: TGTGCCAGCAGCTTAACTAGCGGGAGTGCCTACAATGAGCAGTTCTTC. This sequence encodes CASSLTSGSAYNEQFF.

This clonotype has at least ten counts. This rearrangement joins TRBV28 to TRBJ2-3; tentatively, D is TRBD2 (6 bases). The CDR3 spans 14 residues. In germline, CDR1 is MDHEN, CDR2 SYDVKM. With 2 bases removed from V and 8 bases from J, the gap between germline ends came to 14 bases. The CDR3 sequence: CASSLRSGESTQYF. For the CDR3, the DNA is TGTGCCAGCAGTTTAAGGTCGGGGGAGAGTACGCAGTATTTT.